This entry lists 31 T cell receptor beta chains sequenced from one sample in a study of T cell repertoires and Cas9 in healthy adults (dated by TCRdb to the late 2010s). Receptor libraries were prepared by the immunoSEQ multiplex PCR assay. The immuneACCESS repertoire file appears here via TCRdb, limited to in-frame rearrangements. These files lack a portion of the clones; in checked studies, under half of the deficit traces to unresolved V genes, and the cause of the others is not known. The sample records roughly 14,000 clones, 85% to 90% of which are singletons. The ten largest clones take up about 1.5% of the sample. What was sequenced was Tregs (CD4+, CD25+, CD127-, CD137-, CD154-) from PBMCs; culture status not recorded. All receptors derive from a human donor in good health.

V and J are TRBV5-6 and TRBJ1-4; D is unclear. The CDR3 has 16 residues. CDR1 is SGHDT, CDR2 YYEEEE, per germline. V was shortened by 4 bases and J by 0 bases, with 13 bases between the two germline ends. The CDR3: CASSRRRTATNEKLFF. CDR3 DNA: TGTGCCAGCAGCCGTCGACGGACTGCAACTAATGAAAAACTGTTTTTT.

The gene calls are TRBV18 and TRBJ1-1; possibly TRBD1 for D (6 bases). Trimming removed 6 bases at V and 4 bases at J, with 21 bases between. Germline loops: CDR1 KGHSH, CDR2 LQKENI. There are 16 residues in the CDR3. The CDR3 sequence is CASSDAHRTGSTEAFF. CDR3 nucleotide sequence: TGTGCCAGCTCCGACGCTCACCGTACAGGGAGCACTGAAGCTTTCTTT.

This clone was detected only a few times. The chain couples TRBV10-3 to TRBJ1-3; no firm D call. Germline V CDR1 and CDR2: ENHRY, SYGVKD. V was pared by 7 bases and J by 1 base, with 8 bases between. CDR3 size: 13 residues. The chain's CDR3 is CAITGDSGNTIYF. In DNA, the CDR3 is TGTGCCATCACTGGGGATTCTGGAAACACCATATATTTT.

Written as DNA, the CDR3 is TGTGCCAGCAGTTTAGGAGGCGGCGGGAACTATGGCTACACCTTC. Protein product: CASSLGGGGNYGYTF. J is TRBJ1-2 and V is TRBV27; D call uncertain. This CDR3 has 15 residues. V lost 2 bases to trimming and J lost 2 bases, with 12 bases between them. CDR1 MNHEY and CDR2 SMNVEV come from the germline V gene (reference sequence).

V is TRBV29-1 and J is TRBJ2-3; 11 bases are shared with TRBD2. This CDR3 has 14 residues. Germline V gene lookup returns CDR1 SQVTM and CDR2 ANQGSEA. With V trimmed by 3 bases and J by 6 bases, 5 bases remained unmatched. In nucleotides, the CDR3 is TGCAGCGTTGATAGCGGGAGGGGACTTGATACGCAGTATTTT. It is translated as CSVDSGRGLDTQYF.

This sequence joins TRBV7-9 and TRBJ2-5; TRBD1 aligns across 8 bases. V lost 2 bases and J lost 1; bases outside the gene matches: 9. Germline lookup yields CDR1 SEHNR and CDR2 FQNEAQ (reference sequence). The CDR3 spans 17 residues. CDR3 sequence: CASSLRLWTGPQETQYF. The CDR3 DNA reads as TGTGCCAGCAGCTTAAGGCTCTGGACAGGGCCCCAAGAGACCCAGTACTTC.

The chain recombines TRBV19 with TRBJ1-1; D perhaps matches TRBD1 (6 bases). This CDR3 spans 13 amino acids. V was clipped by 7 bases and J by 8 bases, with 17 bases between them. CDR1 is LNHDA and CDR2 is SQIVND in the germline V gene (reference sequence). This CDR3 is CASIAVGATEAFF. CDR3 sequence (DNA): TGTGCCAGTATTGCTGTGGGGGCAACCGAAGCTTTCTTT. Supplemented by reference TRBV19 and TRBJ1-1, the full variable domain reads DGGITQSPKYLFRKEGQNVTLSCEQNLNHDAMYWYRQDPGQGLRLIYYSQIVNDFQKGDIAEGYSVSREKKESFPLTVTSAQKNPTAFYLCASIAVGATEAFFGQGTRLTVV.

V usage is TRBV15 and J usage is TRBJ1-5; weak D call: TRBD1 (5 bases). CDR3 size: 15 residues. Germline CDR1 is LNHNV and CDR2 is YYDKDF (reference sequence). Trimming took off 1 base at V and 5 bases at J, with 12 bases between the two ends. CDR3 in amino acids: CATSRAPGWDQPQHF. As DNA, the CDR3 is TGTGCCACCAGCAGAGCACCAGGGTGGGATCAGCCCCAGCATTTT.

In its sample, this clone was seen once. The chain combines TRBV5-1 with TRBJ2-3, with 12 nucleotides matching TRBD2. Germline loops: CDR1 SGHRS, CDR2 YFSETQ. The CDR3 contains 16 residues. Trimming took 0 bases from V and 1 from J; bases not matched to a gene: 0. Written as DNA, the CDR3 is TGCGCCAGCAGCTTGGGACTAGCGGGGGGCACAGATACGCAGTATTTT. Translated, it gives CASSLGLAGGTDTQYF.

This rearrangement joins TRBV7-2 to TRBJ1-3; tentative D call: TRBD1 (6 bases). The germline gives CDR1 SGHTA, CDR2 FQGNSA. With 4 bases removed from V and 4 bases from J, the gap between germline ends came to 11 bases. CDR3 length: 14 residues. The CDR3 coding sequence is TGTGCCAGCAGCTCCCAGGGGCGGGGAAACACCATATATTTT. Its protein product is CASSSQGRGNTIYF.

V and J are TRBV20-1 and TRBJ2-5; no reliable D call. Germline V gene sequence: CDR1 DFQATT, CDR2 SNEGSKA (reference sequence). The CDR3 has 11 amino acids. Trimming took off 3 bases at V and 7 bases at J, with 9 bases between the two ends. Here the CDR3 DNA reads TGCAGTGCTAGGTTAGCTCCGACCCAGTACTTC. Its translation: CSARLAPTQYF.

The chain recombines TRBV28 with TRBJ2-2; perhaps TRBD2 as D (7 bases). This CDR3 contains 14 residues. Germline values: CDR1 MDHEN, CDR2 SYDVKM. V lost 5 bases and J lost 4, with 11 bases in between. The CDR3 bases are TGTGCCAGCAGTCGGAGGGGGGGCACCGGGGAGCTGTTTTTT. The encoded protein is CASSRRGGTGELFF. Looking up the rest from reference TRBV28 and TRBJ2-2 gives the full variable domain: DVKVTQSSRYLVKRTGEKVFLECVQDMDHENMFWYRQDPGLGLRLIYFSYDVKMKEKGDIPEGYSVSREKKERFSLILESASTNQTSMYLCASSRRGGTGELFFGEGSRLTVL.

This chain links TRBV29-1 with TRBJ2-1; no definite D call. CDR3 size: 12 residues. V was pared by 4 bases and J by 6 bases, with 10 bases between. CDR1 is SQVTM and CDR2 is ANQGSEA in the germline V gene. The DNA of the CDR3 is TGCAGCGTTGCCTCAGTGACCAATGAGCAGTTCTTC. Protein sequence: CSVASVTNEQFF.

This rearrangement joins TRBV6-1 to TRBJ1-2, with D possibly matching TRBD1 (5 bases). Deletions cut 5 bases from V and 3 bases from J, with 10 bases between. Germline V CDR1 and CDR2: MNHNS, SASEGT. CDR3 length: 13 residues. Here the CDR3 DNA reads TGTGCCAGCAGTTGGGACGGACACTATGGCTACACCTTC. This translates into CASSWDGHYGYTF.

This sequence joins TRBV10-1 and TRBJ2-3, with 12 bases matching TRBD2. CDR3 length equals 14 residues. J was trimmed by 2 bases and V by 9 bases; bases with no gene match: 3. Germline CDR1 is WNHNN and CDR2 is SYGVQD (reference sequence). DNA of the CDR3: TGCGCCAGGACTAGCGGGAGAGACACAGATACGCAGTATTTT. Amino acid sequence: CARTSGRDTDTQYF.

The chain links TRBV5-1 to TRBJ2-3; the match to TRBD2 covers 12 bases. Looked up from germline, CDR1 is SGHRS and CDR2 is YFSETQ. Trimming removed 6 bases from V and 2 bases from J; junction bases left unmatched: 4. The CDR3 covers 15 residues. This CDR3 is CASTLAGGITDTQYF. The CDR3 region has the DNA TGCGCCAGCACCCTAGCGGGGGGGATCACAGATACGCAGTATTTT.

This chain joins TRBV7-2 and TRBJ2-7, with 8 bases that match TRBD2. CDR3 length: 14 residues. V dropped 3 bases and J dropped 4; count of bases not matched to a gene: 5. CDR1 is SGHTA and CDR2 is FQGNSA in the germline V gene. CDR3 nucleotides: TGTGCCAGCAGCTTCCTTGCGGGAGGATACGAGCAGTACGTC. It is translated as CASSFLAGGYEQYV.

The chain joins TRBV7-2 to TRBJ1-2; D is perhaps TRBD1 (5 bases). The CDR3 length is 13 residues. Per the germline V gene, CDR1 is SGHTA and CDR2 is FQGNSA. V dropped 4 bases and J dropped 4 bases, with 10 bases sitting between them. The CDR3 region has the DNA TGTGCCAGCAGCTCCTGGGACTTCTATGGCTACACCTTC. Its protein product is CASSSWDFYGYTF.

The chain carries TRBV25-1 and TRBJ2-2, with D possibly TRBD2 on 5 matching bases. Trimming cost V 4 bases and J 4 bases, with 13 bases left between them. CDR1 and CDR2 from the germline V gene are MGHDK and SYGVNS. The CDR3 covers 15 residues. The CDR3 region is CASSAWGGSTGELFF. The DNA of the CDR3 is TGTGCCAGCAGTGCCTGGGGTGGGAGCACCGGGGAGCTGTTTTTT.

The rearrangement joins TRBV28 to TRBJ1-1; the D is unclear. V was clipped by 4 bases and J by 6 bases, with 15 bases between them. Germline V gives CDR1 MDHEN, CDR2 SYDVKM. This CDR3 is built from 14 residues. CDR3 in DNA: TGTGCCAGCAGTTCTACTGATGGGTGGGCTGAAGCTTTCTTT. Amino acids: CASSSTDGWAEAFF.

The genes are TRBV5-1 and TRBJ1-1, with 7 bases fitting TRBD1. Germline CDR1 is SGHRS and CDR2 is YFSETQ. This CDR3 region has 15 residues. V shed 4 bases and J 3 bases; nucleotides not matched to a gene: 9. CDR3 in DNA: TGCGCCAGCAGCCCAGGGGGAGGGAGAGACACTGAAGCTTTCTTT. Amino acid sequence: CASSPGGGRDTEAFF.

The chain is built from TRBV5-4 and TRBJ2-7; 9 bases line up with TRBD1. Trimming cost V 4 bases and J 4 bases; bases outside gene matches: 12. CDR3 length: 16 amino acids. The germline CDR1 and CDR2 sequences are SGHNT and YYREEE (reference sequence). The CDR3 DNA sequence: TGTGCCAGCAGCCGCGACCGGGACAGGGCCATATACGAGCAGTACTTC. It is translated as CASSRDRDRAIYEQYF. Full variable domain (rest looked up from reference TRBV5-4 and TRBJ2-7): ETGVTQSPTHLIKTRGQQVTLRCSSQSGHNTVSWYQQALGQGPQFIFQYYREEENGRGNFPPRFSGLQFPNYSSELNVNALELDDSALYLCASSRDRDRAIYEQYFGPGTRLTVT.

This chain connects TRBV11-3 to TRBJ2-5; D call uncertain. With the DNA end fitting TRBJ2-7 better, the J assignment may be wrong. Germline V lookup: CDR1 SGHNT, CDR2 YENEEA. CDR3 length: 15 residues. The CDR3 sequence is CASSLGLQANYEQYF. CDR3 bases: TGTGCCAGCAGCTTAGGCCTCCAGGCTAACTACGAGCAGTACTTC.

The chain is built from TRBV4-2 and TRBJ2-3; a possible D gene is TRBD2 (7 bases). The germline gives CDR1 LGHNA, CDR2 YNFKEQ. Trimming removed 1 base at V and 8 bases at J, with 16 bases between. This CDR3 spans 15 amino acids. The CDR3 loop is CASSQGSTRGGTQYF. The CDR3 coding sequence is TGTGCCAGCAGCCAAGGAAGCACGAGGGGGGGTACGCAGTATTTT.

The chain combines TRBV6-6 with TRBJ1-4; the match to TRBD1 covers 9 bases. V lost 6 bases and J lost 10; bases outside the gene matches: 9. Per the germline V gene, CDR1 is MNHNY and CDR2 is SVGAGI (reference sequence). The CDR3 is 14 amino acids. The CDR3 is CASRPDRGVLKLFF. CDR3 bases: TGTGCCAGCAGACCCGACAGGGGGGTTCTAAAACTGTTTTTT.

CDR3 DNA: TGTGCCATCAGAGAACCAGGCATTAGCAGGGGCTACACCTTC. Its translation is CAIREPGISRGYTF. The J gene is TRBJ1-2, the V gene TRBV10-3, with D unclear. This CDR3 has 14 residues. The V gene's germline CDR1 is ENHRY and CDR2 SYGVKD. Between the trimmed V and J ends, which lost 6 bases and 8 bases, there was a span of 19 bases.

This clone was detected only once. V and J are TRBV5-1 and TRBJ2-1; D call uncertain. Germline V gene lookup returns CDR1 SGHRS and CDR2 YFSETQ. The V end lost 4 bases, the J end lost 5 bases, and 16 bases lay between the germline ends. CDR3 length: 15 amino acids. The CDR3: CASSLQLGWNNEQFF. For the CDR3, the DNA is TGCGCCAGCAGCCTCCAATTGGGGTGGAACAATGAGCAGTTCTTC.

The V gene is TRBV29-1, the J gene TRBJ1-3, with a tentative D call TRBD1 (6 bases). Germline values: CDR1 SQVTM, CDR2 ANQGSEA. With 3 bases removed from V and 0 bases from J, the gap between germline ends came to 6 bases. There are 13 residues in the CDR3. In DNA form, the CDR3 reads TGCAGCGTTGAGGACAGCTCTGGAAACACCATATATTTT. It codes for CSVEDSSGNTIYF.

The chain joins TRBV9 to TRBJ2-5, with unresolved D. The germline CDR1 and CDR2 sequences are SGDLS and YYNGEE. V was clipped by 0 bases and J by 1 base, with 7 bases between them. The CDR3 runs to 14 residues. The CDR3 sequence is CASSVGWSQETQYF. CDR3 DNA: TGTGCCAGCAGCGTAGGCTGGAGCCAAGAGACCCAGTACTTC.

The chain uses TRBV5-1 and TRBJ2-4, with D hard to call. Trimming took off 3 bases at V and 7 bases at J, with 11 bases between the two ends. Germline V gene sequence: CDR1 SGHRS, CDR2 YFSETQ. The length of the CDR3 is 13 residues. CDR3: CASSYSGSNIQYF. In DNA form, the CDR3 reads TGCGCCAGCAGCTATTCTGGGTCGAACATTCAGTACTTC.

The chain links TRBV4-3 to TRBJ1-2; D is unclear. Between the trimmed V and J ends, which lost 0 bases and 5 bases, there was a span of 7 bases. In germline, CDR1 is LGHNA, CDR2 YSLEER. This CDR3 has 13 amino acids. The CDR3 is CASSQEGGYGYTF. CDR3 in DNA: TGCGCCAGCAGCCAAGAAGGAGGTTATGGCTACACCTTC.